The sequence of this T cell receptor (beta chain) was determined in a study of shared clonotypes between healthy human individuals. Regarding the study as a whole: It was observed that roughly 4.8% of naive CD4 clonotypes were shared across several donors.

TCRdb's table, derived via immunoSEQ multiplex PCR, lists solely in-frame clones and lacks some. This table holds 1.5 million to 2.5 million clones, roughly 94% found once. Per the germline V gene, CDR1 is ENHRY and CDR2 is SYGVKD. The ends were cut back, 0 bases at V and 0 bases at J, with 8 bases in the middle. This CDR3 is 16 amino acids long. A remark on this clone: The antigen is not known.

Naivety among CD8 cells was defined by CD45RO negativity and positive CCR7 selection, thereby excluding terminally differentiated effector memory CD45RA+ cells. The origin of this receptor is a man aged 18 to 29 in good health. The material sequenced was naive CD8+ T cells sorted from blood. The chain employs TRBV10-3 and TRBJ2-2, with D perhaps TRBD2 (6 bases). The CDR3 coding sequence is TGTGCCATCAGTGAGTCGGGGGGATCGAACACCGGGGAGCTGTTTTTT. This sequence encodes CAISESGGSNTGELFF.